This passage covers 9 T cell receptor beta chains from one sample sequenced in a study of cytomegalovirus exposure and HLA in healthy donors. PCR employed 60 Vbeta and 13 Jbeta primers. Assay used: immunoSEQ multiplex PCR; TCRdb lists only in-frame clones, some missing. The sample includes approximately 160,000 clones, roughly three quarters of them seen just once. The sample comprised PBMCs. The origin of the receptors is a male donor in good health and CMV-seropositive.

The CDR3 sequence: CASSSGGSPDTQYF. In nucleotides, the CDR3 is TGTGCCAGCTCCAGCGGGGGGTCCCCAGATACGCAGTATTTT. The genes are TRBV5-5 and TRBJ2-3; 9 bases map to TRBD2. The germline gives CDR1 SGHKS, CDR2 YYEKEE (reference sequence). Trimming cost V 7 bases and J 4 bases; bases outside gene matches: 7. This CDR3 region has 14 residues.

The chain employs TRBV19 and TRBJ2-7, with D unclear. V gave up 1 base and J gave up 5 bases, with 9 bases separating them. Germline V gives CDR1 LNHDA, CDR2 SQIVND (reference sequence). The CDR3 consists of 13 residues. CDR3 amino acids: CASSIVLGHEQYF. The CDR3 nucleotides are TGTGCCAGTAGTATAGTTCTAGGCCACGAGCAGTACTTC.

The chain couples TRBV5-1 to TRBJ1-2; D is possibly TRBD1 (6 bases). The CDR3 loop spans 12 amino acids. CDR1 is SGHRS and CDR2 is YFSETQ in the germline V gene. V lost 4 bases to trimming and J lost 5 bases, with 9 bases between them. The CDR3, as DNA: TGCGCCAGCAGCGTAGGACAGTATGGCTACACCTTC. Translated: CASSVGQYGYTF.

The V and J genes are TRBV6-6 and TRBJ1-4; 7 bases are shared with TRBD1. The V gene's germline CDR1 is MNHNY and CDR2 SVGAGI (reference sequence). V gave up 6 bases and J gave up 5 bases; unmatched junction bases: 6. The CDR3 is 14 amino acids. CDR3 bases: TGTGCCAGCAGCCCCGGGACAGTCAATGAAAAACTGTTTTTT. Translating it yields CASSPGTVNEKLFF.

This chain links TRBV10-2 with TRBJ1-2; 7 bases are a match to TRBD1. The CDR3 spans 15 residues. Looked up from germline, CDR1 is WSHSY and CDR2 is SAAADI. Trimming removed 0 bases from V and 5 bases from J; junction bases left unmatched: 6. The CDR3 coding sequence is TGCGCCAGCAGTGAGTCGAGGACAGGATTTTATGGCTACACCTTC. This translates into CASSESRTGFYGYTF.

V usage is TRBV5-1 and J usage is TRBJ2-2, with D uncertain. The germline V and J ends were trimmed by 2 bases and 2 bases, with 10 bases remaining between them. Germline V gene lookup returns CDR1 SGHRS and CDR2 YFSETQ. This CDR3 has 15 residues. The CDR3 here is CASSFTAYNTGELFF. The CDR3 coding sequence is TGCGCCAGCAGCTTCACAGCTTACAACACCGGGGAGCTGTTTTTT.

The rearrangement uses TRBV18 and TRBJ1-1, with D perhaps matching TRBD1 (5 bases). The CDR3 sequence is 15 residues long. The ends were cut back, 7 bases at V and 4 bases at J, with 19 bases in the middle. CDR1 is KGHSH, CDR2 LQKENI, per germline. The DNA for the CDR3 is TGTGCCAGCTTAATCCCCTCGGGGGTTAGCACTGAAGCTTTCTTT. Protein: CASLIPSGVSTEAFF.

V gene TRBV5-4 combines with J gene TRBJ2-1; 9 bases are a match to TRBD1. The CDR3 consists of 18 residues. Germline CDR1 is SGHNT and CDR2 is YYREEE (reference sequence). The V gene end was trimmed by 9 bases and the J gene end by 8 bases; junction bases not matched to a gene: 24. CDR3 amino acids: CAITGTGLFLGHHDEQFF. In DNA, the CDR3 is TGTGCCATCACCGGGACAGGGCTTTTCTTGGGGCACCACGATGAGCAGTTCTTC.

This clone was counted a single time. V and J are TRBV6-5 and TRBJ2-7, with a tentative D call TRBD2 (6 bases). Germline V gene sequence: CDR1 MNHEY, CDR2 SVGAGI. Trimming shortened V by 4 bases and J by 2 bases, and 9 bases separated the two germline ends. The CDR3 has 13 amino acids. The CDR3 here is CASSWGLAYEQYF. The CDR3, as DNA: TGTGCCAGCAGTTGGGGACTTGCCTACGAGCAGTACTTC.